One T cell receptor beta chain is described in this entry. The target of this receptor is not known. It has no much larger one-base neighbor in the sample; base qualities were not kept. On an AutoMACS, CD4+ and CD8+ cells were isolated via positive magnetic bead selection, and their purity was verified by flow cytometry. Initial screening for clonal expansions relied on flow cytometry with a TCR V beta antibody panel, after which sorted CD8+ fractions underwent TCRB deep sequencing for characterization. Peripheral blood mononuclear cells were obtained using density gradient separation with Ficoll-Paque PLUS. Using Nucleospin Tissue or Tissue XS kits, DNA was extracted from CD4-enriched, CD8-enriched or PBMC samples, with quantification by a Qubit 2.0 fluorometer. The data stem from a study of somatic mutations in cytotoxic T cells in rheumatoid arthritis (dated by TCRdb to the late 2010s). A note on the overall study: Before any treatment started and right after they were diagnosed, patients gave peripheral blood samples (about 30 ml EDTA). Some T-cell populations stained with V beta antibodies were sorted by flow on a FACSAria II or Sony SH800 to nearly 100% purity, with sorted V beta1+ cells additionally subjected to TCRB sequencing. To characterize clonality, the study used TCRB deep sequencing while asking whether somatic mutations are carried by expanded CD8+ T-cell clones in newly diagnosed, untreated rheumatoid arthritis. For 60 or so rheumatoid arthritis patients and some 21 healthy controls, TCRB deep sequencing was carried out. Patient and control groups had essentially identical median ages. Results and caveats for the whole study, not just this receptor: The largest CD8+ clone made up more than 20% of CD8+ cells in 8 of 65 patients, and blood and synovial fluid shared several identical CD8+ TCRB sequences. CD8+ T-cell clonality did not differ significantly between rheumatoid arthritis patients and age-matched healthy controls. Viral specificity could not be ruled out by absence from virus-specific databases, and the antigen targets of the expanded CD8+ clones remained unknown. The finding that TRBV07 was slightly underrepresented in patients was left unadjusted for multiple comparisons. An increase of CD8+ clonality with age was seen in patients (Spearman r ~ 0.49) but not in healthy controls.

From a lookup of the germline V gene (reference sequence), CDR1 and CDR2 are SEHNR and FQNEAQ. Its CDR3 holds 13 amino acids, cysteine through phenylalanine. The only DNA kept is the CDR3, 39 bases in frame from the first base. Deletion took 1 base off V and 6 bases off J, with a span of 10 bases between the germline ends. The immunoSEQ assay was applied to genomic DNA for TCRB CDR3 sequencing. On the study's bioinformatics: Patient CD8+ clones larger than 1% were compared against published virus-specific TCRB sequences, and only a few matched. Analyses were restricted to productive TCRB rearrangements. Clonality was calculated as a Shannon entropy-based productive clonality index, and a clone was defined by a unique TCRB CDR3 sequence. The template counts of each clone relative to the total templates per sample were used to calculate repertoire overlap between two samples. A correlation with a Spearman r of around 0.6 was found between V-gene usage by flow cytometry and V-gene usage by TCRB sequencing. Not all clones reach the TCRdb copy of this immuneACCESS table, which keeps in-frame sequences only. Checked studies attribute under half of the gap to unresolved V genes and leave the rest unexplained. The V and J calls and clone size were taken over from that table, and D and trimming were inferred from the DNA. Present in this sample are 20,000 or so clones, about 85% of which were seen just once. The ten biggest clones cover 6% to 8.5% of the sample.

The V and J genes are TRBV7-9 and TRBJ2-7; the D gene cannot be named for sure. This receptor was identified in a woman aged 40-49 years with rheumatoid arthritis. Sequencing was carried out using CD8+ T cells sorted from blood. The DNA sequence follows: TGTGCCAGCAGCTTAGATCTAGTAACCGAGCAGTACTTC. Protein translation: CASSLDLVTEQYF.